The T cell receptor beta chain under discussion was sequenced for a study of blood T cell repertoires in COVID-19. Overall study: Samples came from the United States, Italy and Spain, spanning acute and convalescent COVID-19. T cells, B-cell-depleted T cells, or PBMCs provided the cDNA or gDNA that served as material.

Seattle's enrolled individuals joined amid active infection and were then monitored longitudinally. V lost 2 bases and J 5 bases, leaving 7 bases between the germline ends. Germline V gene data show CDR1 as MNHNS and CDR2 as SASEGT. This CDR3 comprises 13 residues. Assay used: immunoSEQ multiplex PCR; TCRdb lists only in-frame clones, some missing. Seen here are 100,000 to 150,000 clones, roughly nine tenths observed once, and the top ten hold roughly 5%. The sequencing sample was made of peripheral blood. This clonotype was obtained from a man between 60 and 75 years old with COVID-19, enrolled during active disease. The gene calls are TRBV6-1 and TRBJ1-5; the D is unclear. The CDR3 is CASSEQEDQPQHF. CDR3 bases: TGTGCCAGCAGTGAACAGGAGGATCAGCCCCAGCATTTT.